This is a list of T cell receptor beta chains from one sample in a study of blood T cell repertoires in COVID-19. Assay: immunoSEQ multiplex PCR; the TCRdb copy retains only in-frame clones and omits some. The sample consists of 120,000 to 150,000 clones, approximately 80% of them appearing once. Material: peripheral blood. These receptors came from a woman aged 45-60 years with acute or convalescent COVID-19. CDR3s include the opening cysteine and the closing phenylalanine or tryptophan. Fields, in order: V gene, D gene, J gene, clone size, CDR3 protein, CDR3 DNA. D genes are given only for firm matches. Rows may omit the clone size; those that give it use once, few, many or a size class.

>TRBV11-1|-|TRBJ1-2|once
CASSLKTGLIAGYTF
TGTGCCAGCAGCTTAAAAACAGGCTTAATAGCTGGCTACACCTTC
>TRBV13|TRBD1|TRBJ2-1|-
CASSSDAGTGFNEQFF
TGTGCCAGCAGCTCCGACGCCGGGACAGGGTTCAATGAGCAGTTCTTC
>TRBV28|TRBD2|TRBJ2-5|-
CASSGLAQETQYF
TGTGCCAGCAGCGGACTAGCCCAAGAGACCCAGTACTTC
>TRBV12-3/TRBV12-4|-|TRBJ1-2|-
CASSSFALQGYTF
TGTGCCAGCAGTTCCTTCGCCCTCCAGGGCTACACCTTC
>TRBV6-5|-|TRBJ1-2|-
CASSYSIQGSYGYTF
TGTGCCAGCAGTTACTCGATCCAGGGAAGCTATGGCTACACCTTC
>TRBV10-3|-|TRBJ1-1|-
CAIRNTEAFF
TGTGCCATTAGGAACACTGAAGCTTTCTTT
>TRBV4-2|TRBD1|TRBJ1-2|-
CASSPDPSGQRYGYTF
TGTGCCAGCAGCCCCGACCCCTCGGGACAGCGCTATGGCTACACCTTC
>TRBV4-3|TRBD2|TRBJ2-6|-
CASSQDAASGGAGANVLTF
TGCGCCAGCAGCCAAGATGCGGCTAGCGGGGGGGCTGGGGCCAACGTCCTGACTTTC
>TRBV6-5|-|TRBJ2-7|-
CASSPGGGGYEQYF
TGTGCCAGCAGTCCCGGCGGGGGCGGCTACGAGCAGTACTTC
>TRBV18|-|TRBJ2-1|-
CASSPGQGNEQFF
TGTGCCAGCTCACCCGGGCAGGGCAATGAGCAGTTCTTC
>TRBV6-5|-|TRBJ2-3|-
CASSWSGLGTDTQYF
TGTGCCAGCAGTTGGTCGGGATTGGGCACAGATACGCAGTATTTT
>TRBV5-1|-|TRBJ2-1|-
CASSPGGAEAYNEQFF
TGCGCCAGCAGCCCCGGTGGGGCCGAGGCCTACAATGAGCAGTTCTTC
>TRBV7-2|-|TRBJ2-2|once
CASSLGALTGELFF
TGTGCCAGCAGCTTAGGGGCTTTGACCGGGGAGCTGTTTTTT
>TRBV19|TRBD2|TRBJ2-3|-
CASSINAGGTDTQYF
TGTGCCAGTAGTATAAATGCGGGGGGCACAGATACGCAGTATTTT
>TRBV28|TRBD1|TRBJ1-2|-
CASTLLGQGGLYTF
TGTGCCAGCACGCTGTTAGGCCAGGGGGGCCTCTACACCTTC
>TRBV7-9|TRBD1|TRBJ1-3|-
CASSFGQGDTIYF
TGTGCCAGCAGCTTCGGACAGGGGGACACCATATATTTT
>TRBV27|TRBD2|TRBJ2-3|-
CASSFTSAHTDTQYF
TGTGCCAGCAGTTTTACTAGCGCCCACACAGATACGCAGTATTTT
>TRBV19|-|TRBJ1-4|-
CASRLEATNEKLFF
TGTGCCAGTCGACTAGAAGCAACTAATGAAAAACTGTTTTTT
>TRBV4-3|-|TRBJ2-3|-
CASSQMTGTDTQYF
TGCGCCAGCAGCCAGATGACAGGCACAGATACGCAGTATTTT
>TRBV3-1/TRBV3-2|-|TRBJ1-2|-
CASSQGRNSHGYTF
TGTGCCAGCAGCCAAGGCAGAAATTCCCATGGCTACACCTTC
>TRBV28|-|TRBJ2-1|-
CASSSFRGRSNEQFF
TGTGCCAGCAGTTCTTTCAGGGGCAGGAGTAATGAGCAGTTCTTC
>TRBV6-2/TRBV6-3|TRBD1|TRBJ2-7|-
CASSYSGTGSYEQYF
TGTGCCAGCAGTTACTCTGGGACAGGGTCCTACGAGCAGTACTTC
>TRBV30|TRBD1|TRBJ1-5|-
CAWEPDGTGGEGYQPQHF
TGTGCCTGGGAGCCCGACGGGACAGGGGGCGAGGGATATCAGCCCCAGCATTTT
>TRBV5-1|-|TRBJ2-7|few
CASSLVDSSYEQYF
TGCGCCAGCAGCTTGGTGGACAGCTCCTACGAGCAGTACTTC
>TRBV3-1/TRBV3-2|-|TRBJ2-3|-
CAASGTQYF
TGTGCCGCCAGCGGGACGCAGTATTTT
>TRBV6-5|TRBD1|TRBJ1-1|-
CATQGQGNTEAFF
TGTGCCACTCAAGGACAGGGGAACACTGAAGCTTTCTTT
>TRBV27|-|TRBJ2-6|-
CASSLYSQGTGANVLTF
TGTGCCAGCAGTTTATACTCACAGGGAACTGGGGCCAACGTCCTGACTTTC
>TRBV7-8|-|TRBJ1-1|-
CASSLGENTEAFF
TGTGCCAGCAGCTTAGGCGAGAACACTGAAGCTTTCTTT
>TRBV9|TRBD2|TRBJ2-1|-
CASRPGLVSDEQFF
TGTGCCAGCAGACCGGGACTAGTAAGCGATGAGCAGTTCTTC
>TRBV3-1/TRBV3-2|TRBD2|TRBJ2-2|-
CASSQEAGGYTGELFF
TGTGCCAGCAGCCAAGAGGCGGGAGGATACACCGGGGAGCTGTTTTTT
>TRBV6-2/TRBV6-3|-|TRBJ2-7|-
CASSHSGLYEQYF
TGTGCCAGCAGCCATAGCGGTCTCTACGAGCAGTACTTC
>TRBV6-5|-|TRBJ1-2|-
CASRDRTAYGYTF
TGTGCCAGCAGGGATAGGACAGCCTATGGCTACACCTTC
>TRBV9|TRBD2|TRBJ2-1|-
CASSVEPQRGDNEQFF
TGTGCCAGCAGCGTAGAACCCCAGCGGGGGGACAATGAGCAGTTCTTC
>TRBV6-1|-|TRBJ1-1|once
CASSLEGEAFF
TGTGCCAGCAGTCTCGAGGGTGAAGCTTTCTTT
>TRBV5-1|-|TRBJ2-1|once
CASSSGVGGAEQFF
TGCGCCAGCAGCTCCGGGGTAGGGGGAGCTGAGCAGTTCTTC
>TRBV27|-|TRBJ1-1|-
CATSGSPDMRDTEAFF
TGTGCAACCTCCGGCTCACCTGATATGAGGGACACTGAAGCTTTCTTT
>TRBV30|-|TRBJ1-3|-
CAWSVGYTIYF
TGTGCCTGGAGTGTCGGGTACACCATATATTTT
>TRBV6-5|-|TRBJ2-4|-
CASSPEVAHIQYF
TGTGCCAGCAGCCCCGAGGTAGCGCACATTCAGTACTTC
>TRBV6-5|-|TRBJ1-4|-
CASSYSSGATNEKLFF
TGTGCCAGCAGTTACTCGAGTGGTGCAACTAATGAAAAACTGTTTTTT
>TRBV19|TRBD1|TRBJ1-4|-
CASSISTGDWEKLFF
TGTGCCAGTAGTATATCGACAGGGGATTGGGAAAAACTGTTTTTT
>TRBV10-3|-|TRBJ2-7|few
CAISEQGSYEQYF
TGTGCCATCAGTGAACAGGGATCCTACGAGCAGTACTTC
>TRBV9|TRBD1|TRBJ1-2|-
CASSVDGTGAFRYGYTF
TGTGCCAGCAGCGTAGACGGGACAGGGGCGTTTCGGTATGGCTACACCTTC
>TRBV29-1|-|TRBJ1-5|few
CSVTEEGNQPQHF
TGCAGCGTTACGGAAGAGGGCAATCAGCCCCAGCATTTT
>TRBV5-8|-|TRBJ1-1|-
CASSLEYRSQDTEAFF
TGTGCCAGCAGCTTGGAATATCGGTCCCAGGACACTGAAGCTTTCTTT
>TRBV2|TRBD1|TRBJ1-2|-
CASSEGTASNYGYTF
TGTGCCAGCAGCGAGGGGACAGCCTCTAACTATGGCTACACCTTC
>TRBV7-2|-|TRBJ1-2|-
CASSYDTVYGYTF
TGTGCCAGCAGCTACGATACAGTTTATGGCTACACCTTC
>TRBV5-6|TRBD1|TRBJ1-5|-
CASSSNPRDSGSQPQHF
TGTGCCAGCAGCTCTAACCCCCGGGACAGCGGAAGTCAGCCCCAGCATTTT
>TRBV7-2|TRBD2|TRBJ2-2|-
CASSLVAGGSTGELFF
TGTGCCAGCAGCTTAGTAGCGGGGGGTAGCACCGGGGAGCTGTTTTTT
>TRBV29-1|TRBD2|TRBJ2-1|-
CSVRGGPSNEQFF
TGCAGCGTGCGGGGGGGCCCGTCTAATGAGCAGTTCTTC
>TRBV10-3|TRBD2|TRBJ2-3|-
CAISETGTSDTQYF
TGTGCCATCAGTGAAACCGGGACTAGCGATACGCAGTATTTT
>TRBV19|-|TRBJ2-3|-
CASRETGPSTDTQYF
TGTGCCAGTAGAGAAACAGGGCCTAGCACAGATACGCAGTATTTT
>TRBV5-4|TRBD1|TRBJ1-2|once
CASSRDSFYGYTF
TGTGCCAGCAGCCGGGACAGCTTCTATGGCTACACCTTC
>TRBV21-1|-|TRBJ1-5|-
CASSKPDRDGGNQPQHF
TGTGCCAGCAGCAAACCCGACAGGGACGGAGGCAATCAGCCCCAGCATTTT
>TRBV5-4|-|TRBJ1-2|-
CASSQAGGAGYGYTF
TGTGCCAGCAGTCAAGCGGGGGGCGCGGGCTATGGCTACACCTTC